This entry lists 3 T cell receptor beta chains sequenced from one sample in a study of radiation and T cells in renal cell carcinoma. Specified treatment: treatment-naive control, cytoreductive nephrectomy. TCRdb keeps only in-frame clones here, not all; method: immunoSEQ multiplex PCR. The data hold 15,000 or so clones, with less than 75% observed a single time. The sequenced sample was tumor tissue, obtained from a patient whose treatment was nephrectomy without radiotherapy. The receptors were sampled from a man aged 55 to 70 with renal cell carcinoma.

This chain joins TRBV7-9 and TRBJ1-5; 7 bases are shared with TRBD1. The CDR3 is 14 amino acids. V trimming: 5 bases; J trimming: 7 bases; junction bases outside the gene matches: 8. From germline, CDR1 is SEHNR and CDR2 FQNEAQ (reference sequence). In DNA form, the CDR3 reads TGTGCCAGCAGCAAAGGGGGCCCACTCCAGCCCCAGCATTTT. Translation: CASSKGGPLQPQHF. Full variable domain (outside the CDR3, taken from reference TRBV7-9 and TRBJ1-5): DTGVSQNPRHKITKRGQNVTFRCDPISEHNRLYWYRQTLGQGPEFLTYFQNEAQLEKSRLLSDRFSAERPKGSFSTLEIQRTEQGDSAMYLCASSKGGPLQPQHFGDGTRLSIL.

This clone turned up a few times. Here the CDR3 reads CASSPLRENTEAFF. For the CDR3, the DNA is TGTGCCAGCTCACCACTCCGGGAGAACACTGAAGCTTTCTTT. The rearrangement uses TRBV18 and TRBJ1-1, with D uncertain. The CDR3 totals 14 residues. The V end was cut by 1 base, the J end by 1 base, with 7 bases between. CDR1 is KGHSH and CDR2 is LQKENI in the germline V gene.

The CDR3, as DNA: TGCGCCAGCAGCTTGAACACCGGGACTACCTCCTACGAGCAGTACTTC. Translating it yields CASSLNTGTTSYEQYF. The rearrangement links TRBV5-1 to TRBJ2-7; 7 bases are a match to TRBD2. Trimming at V came to 1 base and at J to 0 bases, leaving 7 bases not matched to a gene. Germline loops: CDR1 SGHRS, CDR2 YFSETQ. The CDR3 runs 16 residues.